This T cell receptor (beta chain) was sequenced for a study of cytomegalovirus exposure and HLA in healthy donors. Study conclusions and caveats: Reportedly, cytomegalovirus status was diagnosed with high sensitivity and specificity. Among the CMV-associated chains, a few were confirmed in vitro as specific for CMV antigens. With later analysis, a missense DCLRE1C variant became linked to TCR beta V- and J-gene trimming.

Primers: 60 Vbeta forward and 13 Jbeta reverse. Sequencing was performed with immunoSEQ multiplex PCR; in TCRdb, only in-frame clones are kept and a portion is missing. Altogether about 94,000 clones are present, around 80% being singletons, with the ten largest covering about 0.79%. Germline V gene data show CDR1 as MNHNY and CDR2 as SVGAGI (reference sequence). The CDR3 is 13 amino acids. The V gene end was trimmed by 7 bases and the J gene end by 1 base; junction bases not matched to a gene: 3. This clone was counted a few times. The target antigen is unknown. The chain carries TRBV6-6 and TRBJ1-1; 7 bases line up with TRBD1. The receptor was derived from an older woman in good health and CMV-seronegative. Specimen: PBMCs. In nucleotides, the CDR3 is TGTGCCAGCAAAGGGACAGAGAACACTGAAGCTTTCTTT. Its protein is CASKGTENTEAFF.